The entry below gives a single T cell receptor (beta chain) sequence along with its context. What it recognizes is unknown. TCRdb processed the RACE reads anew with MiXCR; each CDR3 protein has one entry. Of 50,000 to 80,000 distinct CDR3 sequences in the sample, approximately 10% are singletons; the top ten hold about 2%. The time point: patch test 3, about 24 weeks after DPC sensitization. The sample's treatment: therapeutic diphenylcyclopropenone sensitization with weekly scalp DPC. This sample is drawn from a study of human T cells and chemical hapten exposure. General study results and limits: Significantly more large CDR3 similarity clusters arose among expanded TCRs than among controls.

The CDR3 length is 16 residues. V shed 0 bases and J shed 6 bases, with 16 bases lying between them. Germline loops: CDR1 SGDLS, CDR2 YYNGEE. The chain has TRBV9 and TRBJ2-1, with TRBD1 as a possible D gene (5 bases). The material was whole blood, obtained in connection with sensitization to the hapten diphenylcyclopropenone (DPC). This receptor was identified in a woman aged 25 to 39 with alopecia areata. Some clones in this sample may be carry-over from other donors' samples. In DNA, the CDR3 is TGTGCCAGCAGCGTAGGAGGAAGGGGAAGCTTCAATGAGCAGTTCTTC. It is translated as CASSVGGRGSFNEQFF.